These 5 T cell receptor beta chains were all obtained from the same sample, sequenced in a study of post-analysis software for immune sequencing data. Study-wide results and limits: Five TRBV segments, TRBV5-6, TRBV5-1 and TRBV20-1 among them, were found more frequent in patients than controls.

These TCRs' antigens remain unknown. Unique molecular identifiers tagged the TCR beta cDNA libraries. TCRdb redid the calling of the PCR reads with MiXCR, one entry per CDR3 protein. The sample has 820,000 or so distinct CDR3 sequences, 53% seen once. The sequencing sample was made of blood. The receptors stem from a girl aged 5-17 years with multiple sclerosis.

The chain couples TRBV14 to TRBJ2-5; D unclear. The CDR3 consists of 13 residues. CDR1 and CDR2 (germline): SGHDN, FVKESK. The V end was cut by 0 bases, the J end by 6 bases, with 8 bases between. The CDR3 DNA reads as TGTGCCAGCAGCCAAGATCCTCGTAAGACCCAGTACTTC. This gives the protein CASSQDPRKTQYF.

J is TRBJ2-3 and V is TRBV2; unclear D gene. Trimming took off 7 bases at V and 0 bases at J, with 14 bases between the two ends. The CDR3 is 15 amino acids. Per germline, CDR1 SNHLY and CDR2 FYNNEI. CDR3 amino acids: CASKWQASSTDTQYF. Written as DNA, the CDR3 is TGTGCCAGCAAGTGGCAGGCGTCGAGCACAGATACGCAGTATTTT. Complete variable domain (other parts from reference TRBV2 and TRBJ2-3): EPEVTQTPSHQVTQMGQEVILRCVPISNHLYFYWYRQILGQKVEFLVSFYNNEISEKSEIFDDQFSVERPDGSNFTLKIRSTKLEDSAMYFCASKWQASSTDTQYFGPGTRLTVL.

J is TRBJ2-1 and V is TRBV11-2; 7 nucleotides agree with TRBD1. In germline, CDR1 is SGHAT, CDR2 FQNNGV. This CDR3 comprises 16 residues. The V gene end was trimmed by 1 base and the J gene end by 3 bases; junction bases not matched to a gene: 6. The CDR3 sequence: CASSLGSGGYYNEQFF. Here the CDR3 DNA reads TGTGCCAGCAGCTTAGGTTCAGGGGGATACTACAATGAGCAGTTCTTC.

Of note for this clonotype: A read error may produce the germline difference seen at one junction end. J is TRBJ1-2 and V is TRBV7-3, with 10 positions matching TRBD1. CDR1 is SGHTA and CDR2 is FQGTGA in the germline V gene. This CDR3 region has 13 residues. In DNA form, the CDR3 reads TGTGCCGGCAGCCCCGGGACAGGGGATGGCTACACCTTC. This gives the protein CAGSPGTGDGYTF.

The chain uses TRBV7-8 and TRBJ1-2; 9 nucleotides align to TRBD1. V shed 4 bases, J shed 2 bases, and the junction held 14 bases outside the gene matches. The germline V gene encodes CDR1 SGHVS and CDR2 FQNEAQ. This CDR3 contains 18 residues. The CDR3 DNA reads TGTGCCAGCAGCTCTATCGGGACAGGGTCTGGATTGAACTATGGCTACACCTTC. It is translated as CASSSIGTGSGLNYGYTF.